The rows below give T cell receptor beta chains drawn from one sample of a study of T cells after yellow fever vaccination. From the 5' RACE reads, TCRdb called clonotypes with MiXCR, one entry per CDR3 protein. The sample holds around 330,000 distinct CDR3 sequences, around 3.6% seen once. Sequencing used PBMCs, obtained on the day of the yellow fever booster vaccination. The receptors originated from a man aged 18 to 29 who received the YFV17D yellow fever vaccine. CDR3s include the opening cysteine and the closing phenylalanine or tryptophan.

v_call,cdr3_aa
TRBV6-8,CASGKNRVEVQYF
TRBV24-1,CATSHREGYGYTF
TRBV5-6,CASSPGWYNEQFF
TRBV28,CASSFVLRRTRSGVGTDTQYF
TRBV15,CATSPAGDTIYF
TRBV7-6,CASSPPDRGIGGYTF
TRBV5-1,CASSLDRVYEKLFF
TRBV5-1,CASSLDMGQATYGYTF
TRBV20-1,CSAIEGPYQDTQYF
TRBV7-6,CASSHGLAGTEQFF
TRBV5-1,CASSAQSHSGNTIYF
TRBV20-1,CSATHRDWDTEAFF
TRBV4-1,CASSQPRLAGTYNEQFF
TRBV5-1,CASSFGTAKETQYF
TRBV28,CASITGSGAPYEQYF
TRBV9,CASSVDGVNTEAFF
TRBV5-1,CASSGSPPPGSNEQFF
TRBV25-1,CASSVFGNTEAFF
TRBV18,CASSPSSAGMNTEAFF
TRBV18,CASSPLNPKGFF
TRBV5-1,CASSSQQDRGTEAFF
TRBV25-1,CASSVGHSGANVLTF
TRBV10-3,CAISGAQGSIQYF
TRBV5-1,CASSFPTRADTQYF
TRBV6-5,CASSPSGGAAFF
TRBV18,CASSPRQAGSYGYTF
TRBV5-1,CASSLTPGLLEGYTF
TRBV29-1,CSVEEGGNQPQHF
TRBV9,CASSAEGRMNTEAFF
TRBV4-1,CASSEGLVYTQYF
TRBV5-6,CASSLARDYYNEQFF
TRBV5-1,CASSLGSLGSTDTQYF
TRBV7-2,CASSLGGVSGGMETQYF